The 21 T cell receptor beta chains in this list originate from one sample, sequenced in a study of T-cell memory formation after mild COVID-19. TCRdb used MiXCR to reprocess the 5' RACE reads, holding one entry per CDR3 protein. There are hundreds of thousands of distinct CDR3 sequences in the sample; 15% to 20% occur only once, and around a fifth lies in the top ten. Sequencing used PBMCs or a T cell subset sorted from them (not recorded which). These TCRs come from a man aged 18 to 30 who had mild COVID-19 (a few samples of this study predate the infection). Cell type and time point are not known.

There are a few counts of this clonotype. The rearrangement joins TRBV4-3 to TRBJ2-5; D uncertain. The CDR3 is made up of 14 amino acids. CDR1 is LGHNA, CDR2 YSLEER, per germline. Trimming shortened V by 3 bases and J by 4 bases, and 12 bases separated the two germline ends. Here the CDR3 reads CASSHSYGGETQYF. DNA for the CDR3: TGCGCCAGCAGCCACAGCTACGGCGGAGAGACCCAGTACTTC.

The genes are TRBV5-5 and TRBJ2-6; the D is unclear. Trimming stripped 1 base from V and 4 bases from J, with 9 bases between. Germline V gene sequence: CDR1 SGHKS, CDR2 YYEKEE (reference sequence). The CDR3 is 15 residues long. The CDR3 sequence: CASSLLGAGANVLTF. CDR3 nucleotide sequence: TGTGCCAGCAGCTTGTTAGGCGCAGGGGCCAACGTCCTGACTTTC.

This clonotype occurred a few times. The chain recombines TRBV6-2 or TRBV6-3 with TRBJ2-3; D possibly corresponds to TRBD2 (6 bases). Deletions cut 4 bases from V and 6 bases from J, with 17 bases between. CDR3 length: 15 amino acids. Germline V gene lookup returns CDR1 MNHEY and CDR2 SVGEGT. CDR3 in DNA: TGTGCCAGCAGTTCGGCGGGGCGAGTAGCGGATACGCAGTATTTT. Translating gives CASSSAGRVADTQYF.

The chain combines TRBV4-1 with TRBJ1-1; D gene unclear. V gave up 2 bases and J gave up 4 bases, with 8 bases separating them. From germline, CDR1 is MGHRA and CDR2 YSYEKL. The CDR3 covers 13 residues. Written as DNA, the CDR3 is TGCGCCAGCAGCCAATACCCGAGCACTGAAGCTTTCTTT. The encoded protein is CASSQYPSTEAFF.

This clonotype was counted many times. This CDR3 reads CASSPSLASGAYEQYF. In DNA form, the CDR3 reads TGCGCCAGCAGCCCCTCGCTTGCTAGCGGGGCCTACGAGCAGTACTTC. The V call is TRBV4-3, the J call TRBJ2-7; 9 bases align to TRBD2. V gave up 4 bases and J gave up 2 bases; unmatched junction bases: 9. The CDR3 contains 16 residues. The germline V gene has CDR1 LGHNA and CDR2 YSLEER.

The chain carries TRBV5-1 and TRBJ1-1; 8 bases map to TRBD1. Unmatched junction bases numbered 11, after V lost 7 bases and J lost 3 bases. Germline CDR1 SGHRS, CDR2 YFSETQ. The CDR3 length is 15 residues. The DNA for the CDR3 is TGCGCCAGCCGCCGGGGGGGACAGGCGGACACTGAAGCTTTCTTT. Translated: CASRRGGQADTEAFF.

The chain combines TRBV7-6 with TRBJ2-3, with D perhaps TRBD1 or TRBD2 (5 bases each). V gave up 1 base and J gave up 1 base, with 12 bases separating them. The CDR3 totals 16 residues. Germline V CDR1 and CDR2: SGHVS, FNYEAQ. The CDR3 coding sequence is TGTGCCAGCAGCTTAGAGGGCCAGGGAGGCACAGATACGCAGTATTTT. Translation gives CASSLEGQGGTDTQYF.

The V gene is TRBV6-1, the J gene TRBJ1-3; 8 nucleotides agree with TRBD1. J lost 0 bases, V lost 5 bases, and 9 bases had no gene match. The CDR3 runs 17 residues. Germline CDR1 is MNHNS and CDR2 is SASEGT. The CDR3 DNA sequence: TGTGCCAGCAGTAGAACGGGACAGGCGTTCTCTGGAAACACCATATATTTT. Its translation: CASSRTGQAFSGNTIYF.

CDR3 in DNA: TGTGCCAGCACCTGGGGGGCGGAAAATCAGCCCCAGCATTTT. It codes for CASTWGAENQPQHF. The chain employs TRBV6-2 or TRBV6-3 and TRBJ1-5; the D gene is possibly TRBD1 (6 bases). The CDR3 runs 14 residues. V gave up 7 bases and J gave up 4 bases, with 14 bases separating them. CDR1 is MNHEY and CDR2 is SVGEGT in the germline V gene.

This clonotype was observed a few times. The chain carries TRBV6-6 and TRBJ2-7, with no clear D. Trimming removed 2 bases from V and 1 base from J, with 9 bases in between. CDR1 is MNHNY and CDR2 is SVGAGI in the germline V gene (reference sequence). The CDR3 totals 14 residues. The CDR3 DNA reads TGTGCCAGCAGTTACCCCGAAATATCCTACGAGCAGTACTTC. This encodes CASSYPEISYEQYF.

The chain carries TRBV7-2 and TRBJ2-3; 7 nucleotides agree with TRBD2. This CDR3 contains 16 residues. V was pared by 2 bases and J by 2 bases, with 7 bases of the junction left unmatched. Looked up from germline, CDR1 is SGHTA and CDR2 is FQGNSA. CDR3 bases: TGTGCCAGCAGCTTATTCACAGCGGGGATCACAGATACGCAGTATTTT. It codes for CASSLFTAGITDTQYF.

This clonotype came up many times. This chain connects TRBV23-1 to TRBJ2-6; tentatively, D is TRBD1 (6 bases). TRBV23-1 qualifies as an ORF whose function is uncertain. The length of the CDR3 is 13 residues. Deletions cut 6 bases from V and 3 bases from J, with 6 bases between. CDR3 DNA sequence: TGCGCCAGCAGACAGGGTGGGGCCAACGTCCTGACTTTC. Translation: CASRQGGANVLTF.

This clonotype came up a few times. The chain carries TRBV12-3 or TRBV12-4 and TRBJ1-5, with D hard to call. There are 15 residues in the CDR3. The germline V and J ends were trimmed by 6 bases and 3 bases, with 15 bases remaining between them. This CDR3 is CASSLQRRANQPQHF. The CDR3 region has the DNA TGTGCCAGCAGCCTTCAAAGAAGGGCCAATCAGCCCCAGCATTTT.

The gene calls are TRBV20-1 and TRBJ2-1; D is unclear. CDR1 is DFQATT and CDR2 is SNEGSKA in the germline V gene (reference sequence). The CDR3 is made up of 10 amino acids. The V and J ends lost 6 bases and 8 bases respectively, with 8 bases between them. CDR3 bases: TGCAGTGCCCGAAACTATGAGCAGTTCTTC. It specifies CSARNYEQFF.

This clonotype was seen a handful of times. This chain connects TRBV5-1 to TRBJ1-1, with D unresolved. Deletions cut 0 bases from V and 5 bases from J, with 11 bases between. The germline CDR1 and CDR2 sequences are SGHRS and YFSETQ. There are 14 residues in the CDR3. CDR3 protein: CASSLGESWTEAFF. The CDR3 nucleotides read TGCGCCAGCAGCTTGGGGGAAAGTTGGACTGAAGCTTTCTTT.

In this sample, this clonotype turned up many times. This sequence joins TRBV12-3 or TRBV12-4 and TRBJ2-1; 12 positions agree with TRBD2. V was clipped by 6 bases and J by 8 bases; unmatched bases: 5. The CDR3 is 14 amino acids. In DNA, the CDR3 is TGTGCCAGCAGGCCTAGCGGGGGGGCGGATGAGCAGTTCTTC. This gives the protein CASRPSGGADEQFF.

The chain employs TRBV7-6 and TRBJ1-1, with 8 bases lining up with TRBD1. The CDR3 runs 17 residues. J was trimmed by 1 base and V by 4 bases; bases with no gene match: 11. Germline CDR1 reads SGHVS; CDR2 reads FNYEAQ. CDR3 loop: CASSSSRDRWRNTEAFF. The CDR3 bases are TGTGCCAGCAGCTCGTCCCGGGACAGGTGGAGGAACACTGAAGCTTTCTTT.

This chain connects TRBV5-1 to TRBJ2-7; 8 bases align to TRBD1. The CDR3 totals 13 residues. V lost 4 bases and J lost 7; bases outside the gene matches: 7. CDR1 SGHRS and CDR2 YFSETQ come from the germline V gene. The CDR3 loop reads CASSPTGVEEQYV. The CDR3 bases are TGCGCCAGCAGCCCGACAGGGGTCGAGGAGCAGTACGTC.

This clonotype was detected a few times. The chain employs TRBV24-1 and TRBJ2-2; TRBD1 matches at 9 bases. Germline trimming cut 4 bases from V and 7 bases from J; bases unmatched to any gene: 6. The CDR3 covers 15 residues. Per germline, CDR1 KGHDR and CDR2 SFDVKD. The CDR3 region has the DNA TGTGCCACCAGTGACCAGGGACAGGGAAACGGGGAGCTGTTTTTT. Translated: CATSDQGQGNGELFF.

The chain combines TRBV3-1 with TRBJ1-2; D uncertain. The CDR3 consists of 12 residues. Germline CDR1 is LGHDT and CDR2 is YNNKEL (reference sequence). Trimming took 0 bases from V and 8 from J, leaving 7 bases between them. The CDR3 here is CASSQEARGYTF. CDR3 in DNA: TGTGCCAGCAGCCAAGAAGCCCGAGGCTACACCTTC.

CDR3 protein: CASSLTSGAGETQYF. The CDR3 DNA reads TGTGCCAGCAGCTTAACGTCCGGGGCTGGGGAGACCCAGTACTTC. The chain uses TRBV7-8 and TRBJ2-5, with D perhaps being TRBD1 or TRBD2 (5 bases each). Trimming cost V 2 bases and J 5 bases, with 15 bases left between them. The CDR3 is made up of 15 amino acids. Germline V lookup: CDR1 SGHVS, CDR2 FQNEAQ. Filled out from reference TRBV7-8 and TRBJ2-5, the complete variable domain reads GAGVSQSPRYKVAKRGQDVALRCDPISGHVSLFWYQQALGQGPEFLTYFQNEAQLDKSGLPSDRFFAERPEGSVSTLKIQRTQQEDSAVYLCASSLTSGAGETQYFGPGTRLLVL.